The TCR beta chain described here comes from a study of shared clonotypes between healthy human individuals. Study summary: CD4 naive and memory got three plates each, CD8 naive two, CD8 memory one. Study-level results: A few donors showed sharing of about 5.5% of naive CD4 clonotypes. Deeper or shallower sequencing was expected to change how clonotypes are shared among donors.

On this clone: The target antigen is unknown.

Naive-designated CD8 cells lacked CD45RO, were positively enriched for CCR7, and omitted terminally differentiated effector memory CD45RA+ cells. CDR1 MNHEY and CDR2 SVGAGI come from the germline V gene. V gave up 6 bases and J gave up 3 bases; unmatched junction bases: 5. This CDR3 is built from 13 residues. The protocol was immunoSEQ multiplex PCR, while the TCRdb copy is restricted to in-frame clones and leaves out a portion. The table lists more than 2 million clones, around 95% of them singletons. This TCR came from a man aged 18 to 30 in good health. Some clones in this sample may be carry-over from other donors' samples. The specimen sequenced was naive CD8+ T cells from PBMCs. The V gene is TRBV6-5, the J gene TRBJ2-7; TRBD2 matches 7 bases. CDR3 residues: CASSGGSSYEQYF. The CDR3 DNA reads TGTGCCAGCAGCGGCGGGAGTAGCTACGAGCAGTACTTC.